One sample yielded the 32 T cell receptor beta chains listed below, sequenced in a study of CD8 T cells in ankylosing spondylitis. TCRdb used MiXCR to reprocess the 5' RACE reads, holding one entry per CDR3 protein. The data contain around 130,000 distinct CDR3 sequences, 6% to 8.5% of them singletons. Material: blood, either unsorted or a sorted T cell fraction (not recorded which). These receptors all stem from a male donor with ankylosing spondylitis or in good health (not recorded which).

This clonotype was picked up many times. The chain employs TRBV7-2 and TRBJ2-2; D gene uncertain. This CDR3 has 14 amino acids. Germline lookup yields CDR1 SGHTA and CDR2 FQGNSA. Trimming cost V 1 base and J 6 bases, with 9 bases left between them. The CDR3 loop reads CASSLVRFAGELFF. CDR3 sequence (DNA): TGTGCCAGCAGCTTAGTTAGGTTTGCCGGGGAGCTGTTTTTT.

This clonotype has ten or more counts. J is TRBJ1-1 and V is TRBV19, with a weak D call TRBD1 (5 bases). The V and J ends lost 1 base and 3 bases respectively, with 9 bases between them. Per the germline V gene, CDR1 is LNHDA and CDR2 is SQIVND (reference sequence). The CDR3 runs 14 residues. The CDR3 loop is CASSIGGIDTEAFF. Here the CDR3 DNA reads TGTGCCAGTAGTATAGGGGGGATCGACACTGAAGCTTTCTTT.

This clonotype was detected ten times or more. The chain uses TRBV20-1 and TRBJ2-3; 11 bases align to TRBD2. The CDR3 consists of 20 residues. Germline assignment: CDR1 DFQATT and CDR2 SNEGSKA (reference sequence). J gave up 5 bases and V 3 bases, and 22 bases lay outside the gene matches. DNA for the CDR3: TGCAGTGCTAGTGGTGCGTCAGCTCACTTAGCGGGAGGGCCGATAGATACGCAGTATTTT. As protein: CSASGASAHLAGGPIDTQYF.

This clonotype was counted many times. This rearrangement joins TRBV7-2 to TRBJ2-7; D gene unclear. The germline gives CDR1 SGHTA, CDR2 FQGNSA. The CDR3 consists of 16 residues. Trimming removed 1 base at V and 0 bases at J, with 13 bases between. The chain's CDR3 is CASSLGGAMSSYEQYF. The CDR3 nucleotides read TGTGCCAGCAGCTTAGGCGGCGCCATGAGCTCCTACGAGCAGTACTTC.

The table lists this clonotype with many counts. The rearrangement links TRBV3-1 to TRBJ1-1, with a possible D match to TRBD1 (5 bases). The CDR3 is made up of 14 amino acids. Trimming pared 4 bases from V and 3 bases from J, leaving 12 bases between. Germline V gene sequence: CDR1 LGHDT, CDR2 YNNKEL (reference sequence). The CDR3 reads CASSRGLGDTEAFF. The CDR3 DNA follows: TGTGCCAGCAGCCGTGGACTAGGGGACACTGAAGCTTTCTTT. Full variable domain (missing parts from reference TRBV3-1 and TRBJ1-1): DTAVSQTPKYLVTQMGNDKSIKCEQNLGHDTMYWYKQDSKKFLKIMFSYNNKELIINETVPNRFSPKSPDKAHLNLHINSLELGDSAVYFCASSRGLGDTEAFFGQGTRLTVV.

This clonotype was found many times. The chain carries TRBV5-1 and TRBJ2-7; D unresolved. Trimming took off 0 bases at V and 1 base at J, with 8 bases between the two ends. The CDR3 spans 14 residues. CDR1 is SGHRS and CDR2 is YFSETQ in the germline V gene. The CDR3 DNA reads TGCGCCAGCAGCTTGGAGGCACAATCCTACGAGCAGTACTTC. It is translated as CASSLEAQSYEQYF. The whole variable domain, filled in from reference TRBV5-1 and TRBJ2-7, reads KAGVTQTPRYLIKTRGQQVTLSCSPISGHRSVSWYQQTPGQGLQFLFEYFSETQRNKGNFPGRFSGRQFSNSRSEMNVSTLELGDSALYLCASSLEAQSYEQYFGPGTRLTVT.

This clonotype was detected ten times or more. The rearrangement links TRBV11-2 to TRBJ1-6; D is unresolved. This CDR3 is 14 amino acids long. CDR1 and CDR2 (germline): SGHAT, FQNNGV. V dropped 3 bases and J dropped 5 bases, with 8 bases sitting between them. As DNA, the CDR3 is TGTGCCAGCAGCTTCAGTCTGGATAATTCACCCCTCCACTTT. Its translation: CASSFSLDNSPLHF.

This clonotype was observed at least ten times. The V gene is TRBV5-5, the J gene TRBJ1-2, with D perhaps TRBD1 (6 bases). The CDR3 sequence is 15 residues long. Deletions cut 1 base from V and 2 bases from J, with 12 bases between. CDR1 is SGHKS and CDR2 is YYEKEE in the germline V gene (reference sequence). The CDR3 is CASSLFGGANYGYTF. The CDR3 coding sequence is TGTGCCAGCAGCTTGTTCGGGGGGGCGAACTATGGCTACACCTTC.

This clonotype was seen at least ten times. The J gene is TRBJ1-1, the V gene TRBV5-1; D may be TRBD1 (6 bases). The CDR3 length is 13 residues. The V gene lost 0 bases and the J gene lost 7 bases, with 10 bases spanning the gap. Germline V gene data show CDR1 as SGHRS and CDR2 as YFSETQ. In DNA, the CDR3 is TGCGCCAGCAGCTTGGGGGGGGCAGGTGAAGCTTTCTTT. Translation: CASSLGGAGEAFF.

This clonotype has just a few counts. The CDR3 loop reads CATRAGSSYEQYF. CDR3 bases: TGTGCCACCAGAGCAGGGAGTTCCTACGAGCAGTACTTC. The gene calls are TRBV15 and TRBJ2-7; D assignment may be TRBD1 or TRBD2 (5 bases each). The V gene's germline CDR1 is LNHNV and CDR2 YYDKDF (reference sequence). CDR3 length: 13 residues. The V end lost 6 bases, the J end lost 1 base, and 10 bases lay between the germline ends.

V usage is TRBV5-1 and J usage is TRBJ2-1; the D gene is possibly TRBD2 (6 bases). The CDR3 contains 15 residues. The germline V and J ends were trimmed by 4 bases and 2 bases, with 13 bases remaining between them. Germline V gene lookup returns CDR1 SGHRS and CDR2 YFSETQ. CDR3 loop: CASSPPAGTYNEQFF. Written as DNA, the CDR3 is TGCGCCAGCAGCCCGCCCGCGGGGACCTACAATGAGCAGTTCTTC.

In this sample, this clonotype turned up many times. The rearrangement uses TRBV29-1 and TRBJ2-7; D is undetermined. The CDR3 sequence is 13 residues long. V was pared by 4 bases and J by 2 bases, with 12 bases between. The germline gives CDR1 SQVTM, CDR2 ANQGSEA. The CDR3 DNA is TGCAGCGTTGCGACTTCAGAGACCTACGAGCAGTACTTC. Residues: CSVATSETYEQYF.

This clonotype occurred many times. The chain uses TRBV5-6 and TRBJ1-2; no reliable D call. Trimming shortened V by 3 bases and J by 4 bases, and 16 bases separated the two germline ends. Per the germline V gene, CDR1 is SGHDT and CDR2 is YYEEEE. This CDR3 region has 15 residues. The CDR3 is CASSSGASGPYGYTF. The CDR3 DNA is TGTGCCAGCAGCTCGGGTGCCAGTGGGCCCTATGGCTACACCTTC.

This clonotype was found many times. CDR3 sequence: CASREGFVGGFGYTF. The CDR3 nucleotides are TGTGCCAGCAGGGAGGGGTTTGTCGGGGGTTTTGGCTACACCTTC. The gene calls are TRBV6-1 and TRBJ1-2, with D possibly TRBD1 on 5 matching bases. The length of the CDR3 is 15 residues. Germline values: CDR1 MNHNS, CDR2 SASEGT. Trimming took 6 bases from V and 7 from J, leaving 21 bases between them.

Many counts were recorded for this clonotype. The V and J genes are TRBV7-6 and TRBJ1-1; the D is unclear. V was cut by 3 bases and J by 6 bases, with 11 bases left in between. This CDR3 is 13 amino acids long. Per germline, CDR1 SGHVS and CDR2 FNYEAQ. The CDR3 reads CASSFDAFSEAFF. The CDR3 coding sequence is TGTGCCAGCAGCTTCGACGCGTTCTCTGAAGCTTTCTTT.

This clonotype was counted ten times or more. V and J are TRBV20-1 and TRBJ1-2; no clear D gene. This CDR3 has 13 amino acids. Trimming removed 1 base from V and 3 bases from J, with 9 bases in between. From germline, CDR1 is DFQATT and CDR2 SNEGSKA (reference sequence). The CDR3 here is CSARADTDYGYTF. In DNA form, the CDR3 reads TGCAGTGCTAGAGCTGACACAGACTATGGCTACACCTTC.

This clonotype was seen repeatedly, ten times or more. The genes are TRBV6-1 and TRBJ2-7; 8 bases are shared with TRBD1. This CDR3 has 14 residues. Losses at the gene ends were 5 bases for V and 5 bases for J; bases not matched to a gene: 8. Germline CDR1 MNHNS, CDR2 SASEGT. The CDR3 reads CASSRDRGGHEQYF. The CDR3 DNA follows: TGTGCCAGCAGTCGCGACAGGGGAGGTCACGAGCAGTACTTC.

In its sample, this clonotype was seen many times. The V call is TRBV5-1, the J call TRBJ2-7, with a weak D call TRBD1 (6 bases). Trimming removed 0 bases from V and 0 bases from J, with 13 bases in between. The CDR3 covers 16 residues. The V gene's germline CDR1 is SGHRS and CDR2 YFSETQ. As DNA, the CDR3 is TGCGCCAGCAGCTTGGATTTTGACAGGAGCTCCTACGAGCAGTACTTC. Encoded protein: CASSLDFDRSSYEQYF.

This clonotype was observed many times. J is TRBJ1-1 and V is TRBV5-1; 9 bases align to TRBD1. J was trimmed by 4 bases and V by 4 bases; bases with no gene match: 8. Germline assignment: CDR1 SGHRS and CDR2 YFSETQ. There are 15 residues in the CDR3. CDR3 sequence (DNA): TGCGCCAGCAGCCCACGACAGGGGGAGGGCACTGAAGCTTTCTTT. It yields the protein CASSPRQGEGTEAFF.

This clonotype was detected ten times or more. V usage is TRBV27 and J usage is TRBJ2-1; 12 positions match TRBD2. The CDR3 totals 19 residues. Germline lookup yields CDR1 MNHEY and CDR2 SMNVEV (reference sequence). V lost 2 bases to trimming and J lost 6 bases; unmatched junction nucleotides: 14. The chain's CDR3 is CASSLRVWASGRVGNEQFF. The DNA of the CDR3 is TGTGCCAGCAGTTTACGCGTCTGGGCTAGCGGGAGGGTAGGCAATGAGCAGTTCTTC.

The table lists this clonotype with many counts. This rearrangement joins TRBV9 to TRBJ2-7; D is uncertain. The CDR3 is made up of 14 amino acids. Per the germline V gene, CDR1 is SGDLS and CDR2 is YYNGEE. V was trimmed by 0 bases and J by 2 bases, leaving 9 bases between them. The CDR3 DNA reads TGTGCCAGCAGCGTAGGTGACACCCCCTACGAGCAGTACTTC. Translation: CASSVGDTPYEQYF. Full variable domain (remainder filled in from reference TRBV9 and TRBJ2-7): DSGVTQTPKHLITATGQRVTLRCSPRSGDLSVYWYQQSLDQGLQFLIQYYNGEERAKGNILERFSAQQFPDLHSELNLSSLELGDSALYFCASSVGDTPYEQYFGPGTRLTVT.

This clonotype has a count of ten or more. V gene TRBV18 combines with J gene TRBJ2-1, with D unclear. From germline, CDR1 is KGHSH and CDR2 LQKENI. Trimming left V 2 bases short and J 5 bases short, with 7 bases between. The CDR3 spans 13 residues. CDR3 sequence (DNA): TGTGCCAGCTCACCATTAGACGACAATGAGCAGTTCTTC. Amino acid sequence: CASSPLDDNEQFF. The full variable domain, completed using reference TRBV18 and TRBJ2-1, is NAGVMQNPRHLVRRRGQEARLRCSPMKGHSHVYWYRQLPEEGLKFMVYLQKENIIDESGMPKERFSAEFPKEGPSILRIQQVVRGDSAAYFCASSPLDDNEQFFGPGTRLTVL.

This clonotype was counted ten times or more. The rearrangement uses TRBV7-3 and TRBJ2-7, with D perhaps TRBD2 (6 bases). Germline CDR1 SGHTA, CDR2 FQGTGA. V shed 6 bases and J shed 3 bases, with 15 bases lying between them. The CDR3 extends over 14 amino acids. The CDR3: CASSSGTYGYEQYF. CDR3 in DNA: TGTGCCAGCAGTTCCGGGACTTACGGCTACGAGCAGTACTTC.

The chain carries TRBV13 and TRBJ2-5; TRBD1 agrees at 7 bases. Germline CDR1 and CDR2: PRHDT and FYEKMQ (reference sequence). This CDR3 comprises 14 residues. Trimming took 4 bases from V and 3 from J; bases not matched to a gene: 5. CDR3 nucleotide sequence: TGTGCCAGCAGCTCCTTTGGACAGGAAGAGACCCAGTACTTC. Residues: CASSSFGQEETQYF.

The table lists this clonotype with many counts. This rearrangement joins TRBV5-1 to TRBJ1-1; D may be TRBD1 (6 bases). The CDR3 consists of 15 residues. Germline loops: CDR1 SGHRS, CDR2 YFSETQ. V was cut by 0 bases and J by 1 base, with 10 bases left in between. This CDR3 is CASSLAGTTNTEAFF. The DNA for the CDR3 is TGCGCCAGCAGCTTGGCCGGGACAACGAACACTGAAGCTTTCTTT. The whole variable domain, filled in from reference TRBV5-1 and TRBJ1-1, reads KAGVTQTPRYLIKTRGQQVTLSCSPISGHRSVSWYQQTPGQGLQFLFEYFSETQRNKGNFPGRFSGRQFSNSRSEMNVSTLELGDSALYLCASSLAGTTNTEAFFGQGTRLTVV.

This clonotype was observed many times. This rearrangement joins TRBV7-2 to TRBJ2-7; 8 bases are shared with TRBD1. Trimming cost V 5 bases and J 1 base; bases outside gene matches: 4. The CDR3 is made up of 14 amino acids. Germline CDR1 reads SGHTA; CDR2 reads FQGNSA. CDR3 residues: CASSPYRGSYEQYF. CDR3 bases: TGTGCCAGCAGCCCGTACAGGGGGTCCTACGAGCAGTACTTC.

This clonotype was seen repeatedly, ten times or more. The chain joins TRBV12-3 or TRBV12-4 to TRBJ1-4; D might be TRBD1 (5 bases). V lost 3 bases and J lost 7, with 15 bases in between. The CDR3 consists of 15 residues. CDR3 sequence (DNA): TGTGCCAGCAGTTTTTCTGGGACCAGCGCTGAAAAACTGTTTTTT. Translating it yields CASSFSGTSAEKLFF.

This clonotype was detected many times. This chain joins TRBV5-1 and TRBJ2-1, with D hard to call. Germline V gene sequence: CDR1 SGHRS, CDR2 YFSETQ. This CDR3 region has 12 residues. The V and J ends lost 8 bases and 0 bases respectively, with 6 bases between them. The CDR3 region is CASGPSYNEQFF. The CDR3 DNA reads TGCGCCAGTGGGCCCTCCTACAATGAGCAGTTCTTC.

The V call is TRBV7-9, the J call TRBJ2-7; no clear D gene. V was pared by 5 bases and J by 4 bases, with 12 bases between. Germline CDR1 reads SEHNR; CDR2 reads FQNEAQ (reference sequence). CDR3 size: 13 residues. Here the CDR3 reads CASSVGPSYEQYF. The CDR3 region has the DNA TGTGCCAGCAGCGTAGGCCCCTCATACGAGCAGTACTTC.

CDR3 bases: TGTGCCAGCAAAGGCTTTGCGGGAGCGAACACCGGGGAGCTGTTTTTT. Its protein product is CASKGFAGANTGELFF. The rearrangement links TRBV28 to TRBJ2-2, with TRBD2 identical over 7 bases. Trimming removed 7 bases from V and 0 bases from J; junction bases left unmatched: 8. This CDR3 is built from 16 residues. Germline CDR1 is MDHEN and CDR2 is SYDVKM.

Many counts were recorded for this clonotype. V usage is TRBV7-2 and J usage is TRBJ2-7, with D hard to call. Trimming cost V 3 bases and J 0 bases, with 9 bases left between them. The germline V gene encodes CDR1 SGHTA and CDR2 FQGNSA. This CDR3 has 14 residues. The CDR3 spells CASSFTGSSYEQYF. The CDR3 bases are TGTGCCAGCAGCTTTACGGGCAGCTCCTACGAGCAGTACTTC. Combining the CDR3 with reference TRBV7-2 and TRBJ2-7 gives the whole variable domain GAGVSQSPSNKVTEKGKDVELRCDPISGHTALYWYRQSLGQGLEFLIYFQGNSAPDKSGLPSDRFSAERTGGSVSTLTIQRTQQEDSAVYLCASSFTGSSYEQYFGPGTRLTVT.

This clonotype came up many times. The chain has TRBV12-3 or TRBV12-4 and TRBJ2-7; the D is unclear. The CDR3 spans 12 residues. V lost 3 bases and J 1 base, leaving 4 bases between the germline ends. In DNA, the CDR3 is TGTGCCAGCAGTTTTGGGTCCTACGAGCAGTACTTC. This gives the protein CASSFGSYEQYF.